A single sample is the source of the 25 T cell receptor beta chains below, sequenced in a study of T cell responses to AZD1222 COVID-19 vaccine. Sequencing used immunoSEQ multiplex PCR; TCRdb keeps in-frame clones, though not all of them. Of about 84,000 clones listed, 70% to 90% are singletons. The sequencing used peripheral blood, collected 28 days after the second AZD1222 dose. Every receptor here comes from an adult who received the AZD1222 COVID-19 vaccine.

The chain joins TRBV9 to TRBJ2-7, with D perhaps matching TRBD1 (6 bases). Germline CDR1 and CDR2: SGDLS and YYNGEE. The length of the CDR3 is 14 residues. Trimming took 0 bases from V and 4 from J, leaving 11 bases between them. CDR3 loop: CASSVEQGSYEQYF. Here the CDR3 DNA reads TGTGCCAGCAGCGTAGAACAGGGTTCTTACGAGCAGTACTTC. Full variable domain (rest looked up from reference TRBV9 and TRBJ2-7): DSGVTQTPKHLITATGQRVTLRCSPRSGDLSVYWYQQSLDQGLQFLIQYYNGEERAKGNILERFSAQQFPDLHSELNLSSLELGDSALYFCASSVEQGSYEQYFGPGTRLTVT.

The chain couples TRBV29-1 to TRBJ2-7, with D uncertain. Germline-derived CDR1 and CDR2 are SQVTM and ANQGSEA. The CDR3 spans 14 residues. The V end was cut by 4 bases, the J end by 1 base, with 14 bases between. The CDR3 reads CSVVWVRRSYEQYF. The CDR3 DNA sequence: TGCAGCGTTGTTTGGGTCAGGCGATCCTACGAGCAGTACTTC.

V and J are TRBV29-1 and TRBJ2-7; TRBD2 matches 7 bases. The CDR3 is made up of 13 amino acids. Losses at the gene ends were 6 bases for V and 2 bases for J; bases not matched to a gene: 7. Per the germline V gene, CDR1 is SQVTM and CDR2 is ANQGSEA. In nucleotides, the CDR3 is TGCAGCGTGGTAGCGGGTTACACCTACGAGCAGTACTTC. Translation: CSVVAGYTYEQYF.

The chain links TRBV27 to TRBJ2-1; 9 nucleotides line up with TRBD2. The germline V gene has CDR1 MNHEY and CDR2 SMNVEV (reference sequence). This CDR3 comprises 12 residues. Trimming at V came to 6 bases and at J to 12 bases, leaving 6 bases not matched to a gene. CDR3 bases: TGTGCCAGCAGCCATAGCGGGAGTCCGCAGTTCTTC. It translates to CASSHSGSPQFF.

This clone appeared a single time. V and J are TRBV11-3 and TRBJ1-1; 9 positions match TRBD1. Germline lookup yields CDR1 SGHNT and CDR2 YENEEA. V lost 6 bases to trimming and J lost 10 bases; unmatched junction nucleotides: 12. The CDR3 length is 14 residues. In nucleotides, the CDR3 is TGTGCCAGCAGACCCGTTGGGACAGGGCGAGGAGCTTTCTTT. Its translation is CASRPVGTGRGAFF.

The CDR3 DNA follows: TGTGCCAGCAGCGACCTAGGAGATACGCAGTATTTT. This gives the protein CASSDLGDTQYF. This sequence joins TRBV12-3 or TRBV12-4 and TRBJ2-3; D gene ambiguous. This CDR3 spans 12 amino acids. V was trimmed by 6 bases and J by 5 bases, leaving 9 bases between them.

This chain links TRBV28 with TRBJ2-7, with 10 bases matching TRBD1. V shed 2 bases, J shed 2 bases, and the junction held 0 bases outside the gene matches. Germline V CDR1 and CDR2: MDHEN, SYDVKM. The CDR3 spans 14 residues. The CDR3 region has the DNA TGTGCCAGCAGTTTAGGACAGGGGGCCTACGAGCAGTACTTC. Amino acids: CASSLGQGAYEQYF. The complete variable domain, with remaining parts taken from reference TRBV28 and TRBJ2-7, reads DVKVTQSSRYLVKRTGEKVFLECVQDMDHENMFWYRQDPGLGLRLIYFSYDVKMKEKGDIPEGYSVSREKKERFSLILESASTNQTSMYLCASSLGQGAYEQYFGPGTRLTVT.

The V call is TRBV7-2, the J call TRBJ1-5; D not resolved. Germline values: CDR1 SGHTA, CDR2 FQGNSA. V gave up 3 bases and J gave up 2 bases, with 11 bases separating them. CDR3 length: 15 residues. The CDR3 loop reads CASSFNGLGNQPQHF. Here the CDR3 DNA reads TGTGCCAGCAGCTTTAACGGGTTAGGCAATCAGCCCCAGCATTTT.

The chain is built from TRBV5-1 and TRBJ1-6; D not resolved. Per germline, CDR1 SGHRS and CDR2 YFSETQ. V was trimmed by 4 bases and J by 11 bases, leaving 13 bases between them. This CDR3 contains 13 residues. The CDR3 DNA sequence: TGCGCCAGCAGCCACGCGGCCAGTGCACCCCTCCACTTT. Translation: CASSHAASAPLHF.

The chain links TRBV9 to TRBJ2-1, with 11 bases matching TRBD2. V shed 4 bases and J 5 bases; nucleotides not matched to a gene: 8. The germline V gene has CDR1 SGDLS and CDR2 YYNGEE. The CDR3 consists of 16 residues. CDR3 DNA: TGTGCCAGCAGCCCTTTAACTAGCGGGAGCAACAATGAGCAGTTCTTC. This gives the protein CASSPLTSGSNNEQFF.

J is TRBJ1-5 and V is TRBV5-5; maybe TRBD1 (5 bases). With 6 bases removed from V and 7 bases from J, the gap between germline ends came to 17 bases. The CDR3 totals 14 residues. Germline CDR1 reads SGHKS; CDR2 reads YYEKEE (reference sequence). In DNA form, the CDR3 reads TGTGCCAGCAATTCATGGCTAGGGGACCAGCCCCAGCATTTT. This gives the protein CASNSWLGDQPQHF.

This chain connects TRBV6-2 or TRBV6-3 to TRBJ2-1; 10 nucleotides match TRBD2. Germline V gives CDR1 MNHEY, CDR2 SVGEGT. The V gene end was trimmed by 4 bases and the J gene end by 5 bases; junction bases not matched to a gene: 17. The CDR3 consists of 19 residues. The CDR3 coding sequence is TGTGCCAGCAGTTGGCTAGCGGGAGCACCCACCATAAACAACAATGAGCAGTTCTTC. As protein: CASSWLAGAPTINNNEQFF.

This clone showed up just once. This CDR3 is CASGVGRGGEQFF. The DNA of the CDR3 is TGTGCCAGTGGTGTGGGACGGGGTGGAGAGCAGTTCTTC. The gene calls are TRBV6-5 and TRBJ2-1; tentatively, D is TRBD1 or TRBD2 (5 bases each). CDR3 length: 13 amino acids. Germline V gene data show CDR1 as MNHEY and CDR2 as SVGAGI. The V gene lost 9 bases and the J gene lost 10 bases, with 19 bases spanning the gap.

The chain combines TRBV19 with TRBJ1-3; no firm D call. Trimming took 6 bases from V and 2 from J, leaving 8 bases between them. CDR1 and CDR2 from the germline V gene are LNHDA and SQIVND (reference sequence). There are 13 residues in the CDR3. The CDR3 sequence: CASREGAGNTIYF. The CDR3 coding sequence is TGTGCCAGTAGAGAGGGAGCTGGAAACACCATATATTTT.

The rearrangement links TRBV28 to TRBJ1-2; D is uncertain. This CDR3 contains 13 residues. Germline V gene sequence: CDR1 MDHEN, CDR2 SYDVKM. Trimming took off 8 bases at V and 6 bases at J, with 16 bases between the two ends. CDR3 loop: CASRLLVQDGYTF. The CDR3 nucleotides read TGTGCCAGCCGTCTACTTGTCCAGGATGGCTACACCTTC.

V gene TRBV7-2 combines with J gene TRBJ1-1, with D hard to call. Germline V gives CDR1 SGHTA, CDR2 FQGNSA. This CDR3 spans 13 amino acids. The ends were cut back, 2 bases at V and 1 base at J, with 5 bases in the middle. The CDR3 DNA follows: TGTGCCAGCAGCTTACTGGGGAACACTGAAGCTTTCTTT. Its translation: CASSLLGNTEAFF.

The V and J genes are TRBV6-5 and TRBJ2-2; D may be TRBD2 (5 bases). Germline CDR1 reads MNHEY; CDR2 reads SVGAGI. The length of the CDR3 is 15 residues. Trimming stripped 7 bases from V and 1 base from J, with 13 bases between. CDR3 amino acids: CASTSGNLNTGELFF. DNA of the CDR3: TGTGCCAGCACCTCCGGGAACTTGAACACCGGGGAGCTGTTTTTT.

This rearrangement joins TRBV10-3 to TRBJ1-1, with unresolved D. The CDR3 runs 13 residues. Germline CDR1 and CDR2: ENHRY and SYGVKD. Trimming took 6 bases from V and 3 from J, leaving 11 bases between them. CDR3 nucleotides: TGTGCCATCAGGGGCCCTCAGGACACTGAAGCTTTCTTT. Its protein is CAIRGPQDTEAFF.

The J gene is TRBJ1-6, the V gene TRBV2; 12 bases agree with TRBD1. V shed 6 bases, J shed 8 bases, and the junction held 8 bases outside the gene matches. This CDR3 is 16 amino acids long. Germline V gene data show CDR1 as SNHLY and CDR2 as FYNNEI. CDR3 loop: CASRGDRGLLDSPLHF. The CDR3, as DNA: TGTGCCAGCAGGGGGGACAGGGGGCTATTGGATTCACCCCTCCACTTT.

The chain uses TRBV11-3 and TRBJ2-1; D is possibly TRBD1 (5 bases). Trimming removed 5 bases from V and 7 bases from J, with 18 bases in between. CDR3 length: 15 amino acids. Germline loops: CDR1 SGHNT, CDR2 YENEEA. CDR3 region: CASSRDSGRVNEQFF. Here the CDR3 DNA reads TGTGCCAGCAGCCGCGACTCAGGCAGGGTGAATGAGCAGTTCTTC. The full variable domain, completed using reference TRBV11-3 and TRBJ2-1, is EAGVVQSPRYKIIEKKQPVAFWCNPISGHNTLYWYLQNLGQGPELLIRYENEEAVDDSQLPKDRFSAERLKGVDSTLKIQPAELGDSAVYLCASSRDSGRVNEQFFGPGTRLTVL.

This chain connects TRBV6-5 to TRBJ2-1, with 10 bases fitting TRBD2. The V segment lost 0 bases and the J segment 1 base; nucleotides outside the gene matches: 0. In germline, CDR1 is MNHEY, CDR2 SVGAGI. The length of the CDR3 is 16 residues. The chain's CDR3 is CASSYSAGGSYNEQFF. The CDR3 coding sequence is TGTGCCAGCAGTTACTCAGCGGGAGGGTCCTACAATGAGCAGTTCTTC.

This clone was observed a few times. The chain has TRBV9 and TRBJ1-3, with TRBD1 matching 8 bases. Unmatched junction bases numbered 17, after V lost 0 bases and J lost 0 bases. Germline lookup yields CDR1 SGDLS and CDR2 YYNGEE. There are 21 residues in the CDR3. The CDR3 here is CASSVASGTGVQSRSGNTIYF. The CDR3 coding sequence is TGTGCCAGCAGCGTAGCTTCCGGGACAGGCGTTCAGTCCCGCTCTGGAAACACCATATATTTT.

The chain links TRBV7-8 to TRBJ2-3, with 9 nucleotides matching TRBD2. Per the germline V gene, CDR1 is SGHVS and CDR2 is FQNEAQ. The length of the CDR3 is 16 residues. V lost 3 bases, J lost 3 bases, and 7 bases stayed unmatched. The CDR3, as DNA: TGTGCCAGCAGCTTGTCTAGCGGGAAGTGGACAGATACGCAGTATTTT. It encodes CASSLSSGKWTDTQYF.

There are a few counts of this clone. The chain has TRBV6-5 and TRBJ2-5; tentatively, D is TRBD1 (6 bases). Germline CDR1 is MNHEY and CDR2 is SVGAGI. The germline V and J ends were trimmed by 7 bases and 7 bases, with 13 bases remaining between them. The CDR3 consists of 12 residues. This chain's CDR3 is CASNPSRGTQYF. DNA for the CDR3: TGTGCCAGCAACCCAAGCAGGGGGACCCAGTACTTC.

The chain recombines TRBV4-2 with TRBJ1-2, with D perhaps matching TRBD1 (6 bases). Trimming took off 8 bases at V and 7 bases at J, with 14 bases between the two ends. The length of the CDR3 is 12 residues. Looked up from germline, CDR1 is LGHNA and CDR2 is YNFKEQ. CDR3 sequence (DNA): TGTGCCAGCGGGGGGCCTTCTCGTGGCTACACCTTC. It codes for CASGGPSRGYTF.